These 10 T cell receptor beta chains came from one sample sequenced in a study of cytotoxic CD8 clonotypes in ibrutinib-treated CLL (dated by TCRdb to the early 2020s). The time point label of this sample denotes: approximately eleven months on ibrutinib. The receptor library was made with the immunoSEQ multiplex PCR assay. TCRdb holds this immuneACCESS table with in-frame rearrangements only. Some clones are missing; in checked studies, unresolved V genes explain under half, and the rest has no known cause. The sample has 130,000 to 150,000 clones on record, about 80% of them singletons. The biggest ten clones account for 10% to 15% of the sample. The sample in question was PBMCs, obtained after 12 months of ibrutinib treatment. The origin of the receptors is a human donor with chronic lymphocytic leukemia.

This clone was detected a few times. Here the CDR3 DNA reads TGTGCCAGCAGCTTGGGGGTCAGGGCAGACCTCTATGGCTACACCTTC. Protein product: CASSLGVRADLYGYTF. V is TRBV5-4 and J is TRBJ1-2; D perhaps matches TRBD1 (5 bases). The V gene lost 0 bases and the J gene lost 4 bases, with 16 bases spanning the gap. The CDR3 has 16 residues. CDR1 SGHNT and CDR2 YYREEE come from the germline V gene (reference sequence). Supplemented by reference TRBV5-4 and TRBJ1-2, the full variable domain reads ETGVTQSPTHLIKTRGQQVTLRCSSQSGHNTVSWYQQALGQGPQFIFQYYREEENGRGNFPPRFSGLQFPNYSSELNVNALELDDSALYLCASSLGVRADLYGYTFGSGTRLTVV.

This clone was seen just once. The genes are TRBV5-1 and TRBJ2-5; D tentatively reads TRBD1 or TRBD2 (6 bases each). Trimming took off 0 bases at V and 4 bases at J, with 13 bases between the two ends. CDR3 length: 15 residues. In germline, CDR1 is SGHRS, CDR2 YFSETQ. CDR3 residues: CASSLGGAGGETQYF. The CDR3 region has the DNA TGCGCCAGCAGCTTGGGGGGGGCCGGAGGAGAGACCCAGTACTTC.

The rearrangement links TRBV10-3 to TRBJ2-7, with no clear D. Germline CDR1 is ENHRY and CDR2 is SYGVKD. The CDR3 has 12 residues. The V end lost 8 bases, the J end lost 4 bases, and 12 bases lay between the germline ends. The CDR3: CAISTSPYEQYF. The CDR3 region has the DNA TGTGCCATCTCAACTTCCCCGTACGAGCAGTACTTC.

The V and J genes are TRBV30 and TRBJ2-7; TRBD2 agrees at 11 bases. This CDR3 is 17 amino acids long. Germline loops: CDR1 GTSNPN, CDR2 SVGIG (reference sequence). With 2 bases clipped from V and 3 bases from J, the junction kept 12 bases outside the gene matches. Here the CDR3 DNA reads TGTGCCTGGAGTATAGAAAGGACTAGCGGGTGGGTCTACGAGCAGTACTTC. The encoded protein is CAWSIERTSGWVYEQYF.

J is TRBJ1-5 and V is TRBV10-1; D unclear. CDR1 is WNHNN, CDR2 SYGVQD, per germline (reference sequence). The CDR3 consists of 13 residues. Trimming pared 2 bases from V and 5 bases from J, leaving 7 bases between. CDR3 loop: CASSESPDQPQHF. The CDR3 DNA sequence: TGCGCCAGCAGTGAGAGTCCGGATCAGCCCCAGCATTTT.

This chain links TRBV6-5 with TRBJ1-2, with D possibly TRBD1 on 5 matching bases. The length of the CDR3 is 15 residues. V lost 6 bases to trimming and J lost 4 bases, with 18 bases between them. CDR1 is MNHEY and CDR2 is SVGAGI in the germline V gene. CDR3 region: CASSPNRGAFYGYTF. DNA for the CDR3: TGTGCCAGCAGCCCCAATCGAGGGGCCTTCTATGGCTACACCTTC.

The chain has TRBV9 and TRBJ1-2; a possible D gene is TRBD1 (5 bases). The germline gives CDR1 SGDLS, CDR2 YYNGEE. There are 15 residues in the CDR3. V lost 0 bases and J lost 2, with 11 bases in between. The CDR3 coding sequence is TGTGCCAGCAGCGTAGAGGCAGGGAGGAACTATGGCTACACCTTC. Its translation: CASSVEAGRNYGYTF.

A few counts support this clone. V usage is TRBV19 and J usage is TRBJ2-2; no firm D call. The CDR3 has 12 amino acids. Germline values: CDR1 LNHDA, CDR2 SQIVND (reference sequence). The V and J ends lost 3 bases and 7 bases respectively, with 6 bases between them. The DNA of the CDR3 is TGTGCCAGTAGTATCCCCAACGGGGAGCTGTTTTTT. Its translation is CASSIPNGELFF.

The CDR3 protein is CASSLMGGGRDVNEQFF. In DNA form, the CDR3 reads TGTGCCAGCAGCTTAATGGGTGGCGGGAGGGACGTCAATGAGCAGTTCTTC. The chain joins TRBV7-2 to TRBJ2-1; 9 bases agree with TRBD2. Germline V gene data show CDR1 as SGHTA and CDR2 as FQGNSA. The CDR3 runs 17 residues. Trimming removed 2 bases from V and 6 bases from J; junction bases left unmatched: 11.

This clone was recorded only once. The J gene is TRBJ2-1, the V gene TRBV7-2; no firm D call. Germline lookup yields CDR1 SGHTA and CDR2 FQGNSA. The CDR3 length is 11 residues. V was cut by 2 bases and J by 8 bases, with 4 bases left in between. CDR3 in DNA: TGTGCCAGCAGCTTAATATATGAGCAGTTCTTC. The encoded protein is CASSLIYEQFF.